The clone carrying this TCR beta chain was recorded at least ten times. The antigen is not known. Coverage ceases 3 residues before the CDR3 finishes, and the germline J gene fills in the end. The entry originates in a study of T cell clonality in common variable immunodeficiency. The CDR3 consists of 11 residues. Germline CDR1 reads DFQATT; CDR2 reads SNEGSKA (reference sequence). Trimming took 6 bases from V and 5 from J, leaving 7 bases between them. Points from the study as a whole: Common variable immunodeficiency TCR beta sequences reportedly had fewer deletions and N-nucleotide insertions. Authors noted CVID clonality's cause needs subpopulation repertoire sequencing. Fewer TCRbeta clones were shared among CVID subjects than controls.

Equal genomic DNA amounts from CVID and control samples were sequenced. The protocol was immunoSEQ multiplex PCR, while the TCRdb copy is restricted to in-frame clones and leaves out a portion. This set yields under 35,000 clones and no singletons; the top ten hold more than 3%. This sequence originates from a person aged 18 to 70 in good health. The sequencing sample was made of peripheral blood mononuclear cells. V and J are TRBV20-1 and TRBJ1-4; D remains ambiguous. The CDR3 protein is CSAPLNEKLFF. The CDR3 bases that were read are TGCAGTGCCCCTTTAAATGAAAAA.